The rows below give T cell receptor beta chains drawn from one sample of a study of radiotherapy plus CTLA-4 blockade in lung cancer. The method was immunoSEQ multiplex PCR; TCRdb's version includes in-frame clones alone and lacks a portion of them. Here the sample spans tens of thousands of clones, roughly three quarters being singletons. Sample: peripheral blood, taken from a patient treated with radiotherapy plus ipilimumab. The receptors shown here come from a human donor with non-small cell lung cancer who had a complete response to radiotherapy plus ipilimumab. Each CDR3 is given with its conserved first and last residue. D genes are given only for firm matches. Clone size appears in some rows only: once, few, many, or a class for an expanded clone.

J: TRBJ1-1
D: .
size: few
V: TRBV7-9
DNA: TGTGCCAGCAGCCCTAGGTACGGGGAGAAGGTGAACACTGAAGCTTTCTTT
CDR3: CASSPRYGEKVNTEAFF

J: TRBJ1-5
D: .
size: .
V: TRBV2
DNA: TGTGCCAGCACCGAGGGGGGGGGCAATCAGCCCCAGCATTTT
CDR3: CASTEGGGNQPQHF

J: TRBJ1-5
D: TRBD1
size: .
V: TRBV7-2
DNA: TGTGCCAGCAGCTCCCCGGACAGGGCTAGCAATCAGCCCCAGCATTTT
CDR3: CASSSPDRASNQPQHF

J: TRBJ2-3
D: .
size: .
V: TRBV4-1
DNA: TGCGCCAGCAGCCAAGATGGAGGCCCAGGCACAGATACGCAGTATTTT
CDR3: CASSQDGGPGTDTQYF

J: TRBJ1-1
D: TRBD1
size: .
V: TRBV10-3
DNA: TGTGCCATCAGTGGGGGGACAGCACTTAGCGTGAACACTGAAGCTTTCTTT
CDR3: CAISGGTALSVNTEAFF

J: TRBJ2-5
D: TRBD2
size: .
V: TRBV7-9
DNA: TGTGCCAGCAGCTCTTCCCCGGGACTAGGGGTCGAGACCCAGTACTTC
CDR3: CASSSSPGLGVETQYF

J: TRBJ2-5
D: .
size: .
V: TRBV29-1
DNA: TGCAGCGTTAGCATCGGGACACTACAAGAGACCCAGTACTTC
CDR3: CSVSIGTLQETQYF

J: TRBJ2-5
D: .
size: .
V: TRBV10-1
DNA: TGCGCCAGCAGTGAGTCCGGAGGGGCGTCTAGAGAGACCCAGTACTTC
CDR3: CASSESGGASRETQYF

J: TRBJ1-1
D: .
size: once
V: TRBV9
DNA: TGTGCCAGCAGCGTACAGGGCGAGAAAGCTTTCTTT
CDR3: CASSVQGEKAFF

J: TRBJ2-3
D: TRBD2
size: .
V: TRBV18
DNA: TGTGCCAGCTCACCACCTCCAGCGGGAGGTGCCGATACGCAGTATTTT
CDR3: CASSPPPAGGADTQYF

J: TRBJ2-3
D: TRBD2
size: .
V: TRBV15
DNA: TGTGCCACCAGCAGGGCCCCAAGACTAGCGGGGGGGAGCACAGATACGCAGTATTTT
CDR3: CATSRAPRLAGGSTDTQYF

J: TRBJ1-2
D: .
size: .
V: TRBV7-2
DNA: TGTGCCAGCAGCGAGGGCCGCGCCTATGGCTACACCTTC
CDR3: CASSEGRAYGYTF

J: TRBJ1-6
D: .
size: .
V: TRBV25-1
DNA: TGTGCCAGCAGTGAATGGGGAGGGAGTGGGTCACCCCTCCACTTT
CDR3: CASSEWGGSGSPLHF

J: TRBJ1-2
D: TRBD1
size: once
V: TRBV4-3
DNA: TGCGCCAGCAGCCCTCAGGGGGATTTTAACTATGGCTACACCTTC
CDR3: CASSPQGDFNYGYTF

J: TRBJ2-2
D: .
size: .
V: TRBV5-4
DNA: TGTGCCAGCAGCTACCAGGGATACACCGGGGAGCTGTTTTTT
CDR3: CASSYQGYTGELFF

J: TRBJ1-1
D: .
size: .
V: TRBV30
DNA: TGTGCCTGGAAGGGGGACATTAACACTGAAGCTTTCTTT
CDR3: CAWKGDINTEAFF

J: TRBJ1-2
D: .
size: .
V: TRBV2
DNA: TGTGCCAGCAGTTCCTCAGGGAATTCTTATGGCTACACCTTC
CDR3: CASSSSGNSYGYTF

J: TRBJ2-1
D: TRBD2
size: few
V: TRBV11-3
DNA: TGTGCCAGCAGCCCTCTCAGCGGGGGGAACAATGAGCAGTTCTTC
CDR3: CASSPLSGGNNEQFF

J: TRBJ1-1
D: .
size: .
V: TRBV9
DNA: TGTGCCAGCAGCGTAGTTGACAGCACTGAAGCTTTCTTT
CDR3: CASSVVDSTEAFF

J: TRBJ2-1
D: .
size: .
V: TRBV28
DNA: TGTGCCAGCAGTTTAGCGGGACGACCGGGGACGGACAATGAGCAGTTCTTC
CDR3: CASSLAGRPGTDNEQFF

J: TRBJ1-1
D: .
size: .
V: TRBV7-9
DNA: TGTGCCAGCAGCTTAGCGGGGGGTACGAACACTGAAGCTTTCTTT
CDR3: CASSLAGGTNTEAFF

J: TRBJ1-1
D: .
size: .
V: TRBV6-1
DNA: TGTGCCAGCAGAGTAGGCGGAACGAACACTGAAGCTTTCTTT
CDR3: CASRVGGTNTEAFF